Shown below are 10 T cell receptor beta chains from a single sample sequenced in a study of T cell clones after liver transplantation. Sequenced by immunoSEQ multiplex PCR; TCRdb stores in-frame clones only, minus some. The data contain about 100,000 clones, around 83% of them singletons. This material consisted of CD4+ T cells from blood, taken before liver transplant. These receptors all stem from a human donor who received a liver transplant.

This clone was detected only once. The chain joins TRBV2 to TRBJ1-2, with D tentatively TRBD1 (6 bases). Trimming stripped 5 bases from V and 7 bases from J, with 14 bases between. This CDR3 comprises 13 residues. Germline assignment: CDR1 SNHLY and CDR2 FYNNEI. This CDR3 is CASSKGVLGGYTF. The CDR3 nucleotides are TGTGCCAGCAGTAAGGGGGTATTAGGTGGCTACACCTTC.

This chain uses TRBV6-6 with TRBJ1-1; D gene uncertain. The V end was cut by 0 bases, the J end by 1 base, with 9 bases between. The germline gives CDR1 MNHNY, CDR2 SVGAGI (reference sequence). The CDR3 extends over 15 amino acids. The CDR3 bases are TGTGCCAGCAGTTACTCGGGGAGAGAGAACACTGAAGCTTTCTTT. This gives the protein CASSYSGRENTEAFF.

The chain recombines TRBV4-1 with TRBJ1-5; no clear D gene. The V end lost 4 bases, the J end lost 3 bases, and 13 bases lay between the germline ends. The germline V gene has CDR1 MGHRA and CDR2 YSYEKL. The CDR3 covers 15 residues. DNA for the CDR3: TGCGCCAGCAGCCTAACCTGGGTCTCCAATCAGCCCCAGCATTTT. This codes for CASSLTWVSNQPQHF.

The chain links TRBV5-1 to TRBJ1-2; D is unclear. This CDR3 comprises 15 residues. V gave up 0 bases and J gave up 4 bases, with 13 bases separating them. Germline V gene lookup returns CDR1 SGHRS and CDR2 YFSETQ. In nucleotides, the CDR3 is TGCGCCAGCAGCTTGGCTGACATCCAGATCTATGGCTACACCTTC. Protein: CASSLADIQIYGYTF.

The chain combines TRBV25-1 with TRBJ1-2, with a weak D call TRBD1 (5 bases). This CDR3 is 14 amino acids long. The V and J ends lost 4 bases and 8 bases respectively, with 17 bases between them. The V gene's germline CDR1 is MGHDK and CDR2 SYGVNS. The CDR3 sequence: CASSGYLTALGYTF. DNA for the CDR3: TGTGCCAGCAGTGGCTATTTGACAGCTCTGGGCTACACCTTC.

The chain combines TRBV7-2 with TRBJ2-1, with 9 bases aligning to TRBD1. The CDR3 is 15 residues long. Per germline, CDR1 SGHTA and CDR2 FQGNSA. The V gene end was trimmed by 6 bases and the J gene end by 4 bases; junction bases not matched to a gene: 7. Here the CDR3 DNA reads TGTGCCAGCAGGTCGGACAGGGGCTCTTACAATGAGCAGTTCTTC. The encoded protein is CASRSDRGSYNEQFF.

The genes are TRBV7-2 and TRBJ2-7, with 7 nucleotides matching TRBD1. Germline lookup yields CDR1 SGHTA and CDR2 FQGNSA. Unmatched junction bases numbered 9, after V lost 5 bases and J lost 5 bases. The CDR3 spans 14 residues. The CDR3 DNA follows: TGTGCCAGCAGCATGCGACAGGGATCCAACGAGCAGTACTTC. This codes for CASSMRQGSNEQYF.

The J gene is TRBJ2-7, the V gene TRBV18; tentatively, D is TRBD1 or TRBD2 (5 bases each). The V end lost 1 base, the J end lost 0 bases, and 7 bases lay between the germline ends. Per germline, CDR1 KGHSH and CDR2 LQKENI. This CDR3 comprises 14 residues. CDR3 amino acids: CASSPRGASYEQYF. CDR3 bases: TGTGCCAGCTCACCACGAGGGGCCTCCTACGAGCAGTACTTC.

The V gene is TRBV19, the J gene TRBJ1-1, with D possibly matching TRBD1 (5 bases). Germline CDR1 and CDR2: LNHDA and SQIVND (reference sequence). Trimming took 4 bases from V and 6 from J, leaving 18 bases between them. The CDR3 loop spans 15 amino acids. The CDR3: CASSTRGAGRAEAFF. For the CDR3, the DNA is TGTGCCAGTAGTACCAGAGGGGCGGGGAGGGCTGAAGCTTTCTTT.

The chain uses TRBV18 and TRBJ1-6; no definite D call. V dropped 4 bases and J dropped 8 bases, with 12 bases sitting between them. There are 14 residues in the CDR3. Germline V gene sequence: CDR1 KGHSH, CDR2 LQKENI. The CDR3 region has the DNA TGTGCCAGCTCACTCGTTGAGGGATATTCACCCCTCCACTTT. This translates into CASSLVEGYSPLHF.